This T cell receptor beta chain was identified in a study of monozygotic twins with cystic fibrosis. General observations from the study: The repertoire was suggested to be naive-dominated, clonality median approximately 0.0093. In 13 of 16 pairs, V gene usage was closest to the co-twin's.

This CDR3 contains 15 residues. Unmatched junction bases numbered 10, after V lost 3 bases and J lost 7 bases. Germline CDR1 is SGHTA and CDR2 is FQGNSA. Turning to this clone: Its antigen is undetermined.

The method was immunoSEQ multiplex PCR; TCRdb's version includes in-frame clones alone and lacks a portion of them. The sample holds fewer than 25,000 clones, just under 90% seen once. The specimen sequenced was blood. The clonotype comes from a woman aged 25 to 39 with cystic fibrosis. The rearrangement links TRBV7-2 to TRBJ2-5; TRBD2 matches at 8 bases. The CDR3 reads CASSFPPGGVGTQYF. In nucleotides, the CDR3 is TGTGCCAGCAGCTTTCCTCCCGGGGGGGTAGGGACCCAGTACTTC.